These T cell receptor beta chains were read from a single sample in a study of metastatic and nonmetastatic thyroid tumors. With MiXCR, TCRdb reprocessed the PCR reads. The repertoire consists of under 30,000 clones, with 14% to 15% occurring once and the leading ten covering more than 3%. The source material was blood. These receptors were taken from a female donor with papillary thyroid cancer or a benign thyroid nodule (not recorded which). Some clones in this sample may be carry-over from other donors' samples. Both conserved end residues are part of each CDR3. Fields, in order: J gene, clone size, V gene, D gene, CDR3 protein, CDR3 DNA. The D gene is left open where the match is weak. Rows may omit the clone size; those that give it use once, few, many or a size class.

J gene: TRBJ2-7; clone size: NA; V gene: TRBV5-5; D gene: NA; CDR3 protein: CASIQGTNYEQYF; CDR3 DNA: TGTGCCAGCATACAGGGCACTAACTACGAGCAGTACTTC
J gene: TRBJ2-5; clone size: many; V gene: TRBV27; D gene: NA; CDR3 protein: CASSTDLRETQYF; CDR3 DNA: TGTGCCAGCAGTACCGACTTGAGGGAGACCCAGTACTTC
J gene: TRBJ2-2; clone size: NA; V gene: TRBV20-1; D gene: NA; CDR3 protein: CSARRSLGLANTGELFF; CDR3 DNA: TGCAGTGCTAGACGATCGCTTGGCCTGGCGAACACCGGGGAGCTGTTTTTT
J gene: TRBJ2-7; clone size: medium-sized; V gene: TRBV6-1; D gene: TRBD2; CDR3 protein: CASSLADGTPLEQYF; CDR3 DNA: TGTGCCAGCAGTCTAGCGGACGGGACCCCGCTCGAGCAGTACTTC
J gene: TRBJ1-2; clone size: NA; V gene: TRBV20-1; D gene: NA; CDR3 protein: CSARDWSGPALYGYTF; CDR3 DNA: TGCAGTGCTAGAGATTGGTCAGGGCCTGCTTTGTATGGCTACACCTTC
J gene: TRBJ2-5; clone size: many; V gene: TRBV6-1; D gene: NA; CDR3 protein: CASRPRQLQETQYF; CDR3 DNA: TGTGCCAGCAGACCAAGACAGTTGCAAGAGACCCAGTACTTC
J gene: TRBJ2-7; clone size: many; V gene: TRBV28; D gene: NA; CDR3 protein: CASSLEGSLTYEQYF; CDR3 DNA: TGTGCCAGCAGTCTCGAGGGTTCGCTCACCTACGAGCAGTACTTC
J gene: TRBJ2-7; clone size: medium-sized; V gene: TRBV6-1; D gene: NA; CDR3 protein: CAANLRHLDYEQYF; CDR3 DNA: TGTGCCGCAAACCTCAGACATTTAGACTACGAGCAGTACTTC
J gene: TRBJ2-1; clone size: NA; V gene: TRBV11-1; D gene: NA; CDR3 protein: CASSFPGSPSHEQFF; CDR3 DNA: TGTGCCAGCAGCTTTCCCGGAAGTCCTTCCCATGAGCAGTTCTTC
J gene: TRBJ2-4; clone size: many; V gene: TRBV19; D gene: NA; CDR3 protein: CASSPRLAMGENIRYF; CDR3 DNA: TGTGCCAGTAGTCCGCGGCTAGCGATGGGGGAAAACATTCGGTACTTC
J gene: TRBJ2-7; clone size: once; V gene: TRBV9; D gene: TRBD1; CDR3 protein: CASSAGDRGLYEQYF; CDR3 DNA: TGTGCCAGCAGCGCCGGCGACAGGGGGCTATACGAGCAGTACTTC
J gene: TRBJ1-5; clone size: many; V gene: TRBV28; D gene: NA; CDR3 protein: CASSSPWPQHF; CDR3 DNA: TGTGCCAGCAGCTCGCCGTGGCCCCAGCATTTT
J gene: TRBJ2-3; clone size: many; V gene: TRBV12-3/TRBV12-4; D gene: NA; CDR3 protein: CASSPNRGGGTDTQYF; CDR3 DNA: TGTGCCAGCAGTCCTAACAGGGGCGGGGGCACAGATACGCAGTATTTT
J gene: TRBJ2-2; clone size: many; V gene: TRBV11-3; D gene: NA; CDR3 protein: CASSTSSTGELFF; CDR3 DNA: TGTGCCAGCAGCACCAGCAGCACCGGGGAGCTGTTTTTT
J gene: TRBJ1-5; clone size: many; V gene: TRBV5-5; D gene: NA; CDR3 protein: CASSPGTLSNQPQHF; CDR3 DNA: TGTGCCAGCAGTCCGGGGACCCTTAGCAATCAGCCCCAGCATTTT